What follows describes a single T cell receptor (beta chain). A few counts support this clone. Its antigen specificity is not known. Base qualities are not recorded, but no much larger clone differs from it by a single base. These data belong to a study of blood T cell repertoires in COVID-19 (dated by TCRdb to between 2020 and 2021). As for the study more broadly: ImmuneRACE Cohort 3 recovered participants were defined by two consecutive negative NP/OP PCR tests, healthcare professional clearance, or symptom resolution. Collaborator samples came from the United States, Italy and Spain and covered acute and convalescent phases of COVID-19. The prospective study material was composed of cDNA or gDNA derived from T cells, B-cell-depleted T cells, or PBMCs. The dataset comprised deeply sampled blood TCRbeta repertoires from subjects exposed to, actively infected with, or recovered from COVID-19. The repertoires were released in a freely available public database intended as a resource for research on the immune response to SARS-CoV-2. The samples were drawn from the first 160 participants of the ongoing ImmuneRACE study and from 1,254 subjects provided by 6 global collaborators. A de-identified subject ID, COVID-19 status, age in years and sex were almost always included in the sample metadata. Where available, HLA class I and class II types were obtained from metadata supplied by the sample provider rather than from assay-based typing.

In the prospective study, participants were roughly 18 to 100 years old, resided in 25 or so geographic areas of the United States, and were enrolled through a virtual design. In the prospective study, cohorts were assigned on the basis of participant-reported clinical history obtained from a screening survey and a study questionnaire. Mobile phlebotomists in the prospective study collected whole blood, serum and a nasopharyngeal or oropharyngeal swab from every participant. Over a roughly 2-month period, participants in the prospective study had the option of providing additional blood draws and questionnaires. Before DNA extraction, prospective study blood samples were shipped either frozen or at room temperature. Results and caveats for the whole study, not just this receptor: The amount of clinical and demographic metadata varied by source and participant and was provided uncurated.

The immunoSEQ Assay, a bias-controlled multiplex PCR, was used to amplify TCRbeta CDR3 regions from genomic DNA. In the source study's methods: Within the assay, amplification of reference gene primers was used to estimate how many nucleated cells each sample contained. To quantify the absolute abundance of each unique TCRbeta CDR3 rearrangement, sequence reads were collapsed and filtered. For each sample, productive Simpson clonality was calculated as the square root of Simpson's diversity index over productive rearrangements. The source is immuneACCESS, and TCRdb retained only in-frame sequences with V and J called. Part of the clones is not carried over; for the studies checked, unresolved V genes explain less than half of this, and the remainder is unexplained. V and J calls and clone size are copied from that table; D and trimming were computed from the DNA. This sample has roughly 340,000 clones in its table, and over 75% of those were observed once. The ten largest clonotypes hold about 1.9% of the sample.

CDR1 is given as MNHGY and CDR2 as SAAAGT, both from the germline V gene. The CDR3, cysteine through phenylalanine, is 15 amino acids long. Only CDR3 DNA is held: 45 bases, read in frame from base 1. A distance of 15 bases separates the germline ends of V and J, which lose 0 bases and 10 bases respectively. The sequencing input was PBMCs or T cells enriched from blood (not recorded which). The chain couples TRBV6-8 to TRBJ1-4; 5 matching bases give a weak D call of TRBD1. The TCR was taken from a man aged 35 to 55 in a cohort exposed to, infected with or recovered from COVID-19 (not recorded which). The CDR3 region: CASSYSTPGLGKLFF. In nucleotide form, the sequence is TGTGCCAGCAGTTACTCGACCCCAGGGTTGGGAAAACTGTTTTTT.